Following are 8 T cell receptor beta chains from one sample sequenced in a study of blood T cell repertoires in COVID-19. The repertoire was sequenced with immunoSEQ multiplex PCR; TCRdb's copy has only in-frame clones and lacks some. The table lists some 33,000 clones, around 84% of them singletons. Sequencing was done on a sample of peripheral blood. Every receptor here comes from a human donor in a cohort sampled during active COVID-19.

This sequence joins TRBV11-1 and TRBJ2-5, with 10 bases that match TRBD2. The CDR3 spans 14 residues. Germline lookup yields CDR1 SGHAT and CDR2 FQDESV (reference sequence). Trimming at V came to 6 bases and at J to 4 bases, leaving 5 bases not matched to a gene. The CDR3 nucleotides are TGTGCCAGCAGGACTAGCGGGTCCTTAGAGACCCAGTACTTC. Protein product: CASRTSGSLETQYF.

The chain recombines TRBV6-4 with TRBJ1-5; D is perhaps TRBD1 (5 bases). V was shortened by 3 bases and J by 7 bases, with 10 bases between the two germline ends. The germline CDR1 and CDR2 sequences are MRHNA and SNTAGT. This CDR3 has 13 amino acids. CDR3 nucleotides: TGTGCCAGCAGTGAGCAAAGGGGCCAGCCCCAGCATTTT. Translation: CASSEQRGQPQHF.

This clone was detected a few times. The J gene is TRBJ2-5, the V gene TRBV3-1 (or the pseudogene TRBV3-2); D gene unclear. This CDR3 has 14 residues. Between the trimmed V and J ends, which lost 8 bases and 2 bases, there was a span of 15 bases. The germline CDR1 and CDR2 sequences are LGHDT and YNNKEL (reference sequence). Here the CDR3 DNA reads TGTGCCAGCGCCCCCCCCGGTCTTCAAGAGACCCAGTACTTC. Its translation: CASAPPGLQETQYF.

About this clone: At one end the junction does not follow the germline gene, possibly because of a read error. V is TRBV3-1 (or the pseudogene TRBV3-2) and J is TRBJ1-4; TRBD1 aligns across 8 bases. Germline V CDR1 and CDR2: LGHDT, YNNKEL (reference sequence). The CDR3 covers 14 residues. The CDR3 coding sequence is TGTGCCAGCAGCCAAGCGGGTCGTGGACAGGGAGTACATTTT. Translating gives CASSQAGRGQGVHF.

This sequence joins TRBV20-1 and TRBJ2-7; 11 nucleotides agree with TRBD2. In germline, CDR1 is DFQATT, CDR2 SNEGSKA (reference sequence). The CDR3 totals 11 residues. The J segment lost 13 bases and the V segment lost 4 bases, leaving 6 bases of the junction unmatched. The CDR3 DNA reads TGCAGTGCTAAGACTAGCGGGGTGACTTACTTC. It codes for CSAKTSGVTYF.

This clone turned up a few times. The chain couples TRBV14 to TRBJ1-6, with TRBD1 matching 8 bases. This CDR3 has 15 amino acids. The trim removed 5 bases at V and 8 bases at J, leaving 8 bases unmatched. Germline CDR1 and CDR2: SGHDN and FVKESK. The CDR3, as DNA: TGTGCCAGCAGCATAGGGACAGGTGGATATTCACCCCTCCACTTT. Translating gives CASSIGTGGYSPLHF.

This clone came up a few times. Written as DNA, the CDR3 is TGTGCCAGCAGCCCCTCGGGGACACCCCTCCACTTT. This translates into CASSPSGTPLHF. V and J are TRBV7-2 and TRBJ1-6; no reliable D call. Trimming left V 5 bases short and J 11 bases short, with 10 bases between. The germline gives CDR1 SGHTA, CDR2 FQGNSA. The length of the CDR3 is 12 residues.

The chain uses TRBV7-9 and TRBJ2-3, with a possible D match to TRBD2 (5 bases). The CDR3 runs to 16 residues. Germline V gene sequence: CDR1 SEHNR, CDR2 FQNEAQ (reference sequence). Trimming removed 5 bases at V and 4 bases at J, with 19 bases between. CDR3 residues: CASSPPQASSADTQYF. The CDR3 DNA reads TGTGCCAGCAGCCCCCCCCAGGCTAGCAGTGCAGATACGCAGTATTTT.